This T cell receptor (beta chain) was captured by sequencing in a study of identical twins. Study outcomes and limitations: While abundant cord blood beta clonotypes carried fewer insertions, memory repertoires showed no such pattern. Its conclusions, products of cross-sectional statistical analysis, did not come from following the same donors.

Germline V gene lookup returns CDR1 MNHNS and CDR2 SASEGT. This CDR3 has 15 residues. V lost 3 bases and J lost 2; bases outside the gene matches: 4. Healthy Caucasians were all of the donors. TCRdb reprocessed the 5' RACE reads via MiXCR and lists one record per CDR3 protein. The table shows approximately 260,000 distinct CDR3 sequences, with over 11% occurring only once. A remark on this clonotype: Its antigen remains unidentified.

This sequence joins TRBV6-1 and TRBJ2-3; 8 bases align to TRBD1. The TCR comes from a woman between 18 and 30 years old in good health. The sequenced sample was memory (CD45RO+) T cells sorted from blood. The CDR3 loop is CASSDGQGHTDTQYF. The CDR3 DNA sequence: TGTGCCAGCAGTGACGGACAGGGACACACAGATACGCAGTATTTT.